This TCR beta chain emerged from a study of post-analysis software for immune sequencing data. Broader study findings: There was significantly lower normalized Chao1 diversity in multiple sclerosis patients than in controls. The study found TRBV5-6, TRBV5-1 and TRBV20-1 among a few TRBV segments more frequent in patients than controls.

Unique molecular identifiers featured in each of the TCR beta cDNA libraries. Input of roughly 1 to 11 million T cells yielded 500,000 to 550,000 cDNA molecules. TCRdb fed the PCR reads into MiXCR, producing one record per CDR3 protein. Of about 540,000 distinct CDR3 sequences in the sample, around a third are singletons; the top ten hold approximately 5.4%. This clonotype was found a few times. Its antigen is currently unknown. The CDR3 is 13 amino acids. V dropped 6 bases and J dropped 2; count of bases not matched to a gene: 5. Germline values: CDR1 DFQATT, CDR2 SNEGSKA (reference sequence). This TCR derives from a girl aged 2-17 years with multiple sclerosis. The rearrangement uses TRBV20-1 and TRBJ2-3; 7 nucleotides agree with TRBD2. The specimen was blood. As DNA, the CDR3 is TGCAGTGCACCTAGCGGACCCACAGATACGCAGTATTTT. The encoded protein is CSAPSGPTDTQYF.